The entry below describes one TCR beta chain. The antigen is unknown. This sample was included in a study of OX40 agonist ivuxolimab in advanced cancers. At the level of the study: In three patients, partial responses were observed, one with hepatocellular carcinoma and two with cutaneous melanoma. Regarding the study as a whole: It was not determined which antigens were specifically recognized by the peripheral T cells that had undergone clonal expansion.

At cycle 4 day 1, cycle 7 day 1, and baseline, blood was sampled. Produced via immunoSEQ multiplex PCR; TCRdb's table is partial and in-frame only. Here the sample spans 55,000 to 80,000 clones, more than 85% being singletons. Trimming shortened V by 4 bases and J by 8 bases, and 15 bases separated the two germline ends. The CDR3 contains 13 residues. CDR1 and CDR2 (germline): SGHTS, YDEGEE. The V call is TRBV5-8, the J call TRBJ1-2; D call uncertain. Sequencing was performed on CD4+ or CD8+ T cells sorted from blood, taken in a trial of the OX40 agonist ivuxolimab. This TCR was recovered from an adult with an advanced solid tumor such as melanoma, head and neck, liver or kidney cancer. This chain's CDR3 is CASSPDLRGGYTF. DNA of the CDR3: TGTGCCAGCAGCCCCGACTTGCGTGGGGGCTACACCTTC.